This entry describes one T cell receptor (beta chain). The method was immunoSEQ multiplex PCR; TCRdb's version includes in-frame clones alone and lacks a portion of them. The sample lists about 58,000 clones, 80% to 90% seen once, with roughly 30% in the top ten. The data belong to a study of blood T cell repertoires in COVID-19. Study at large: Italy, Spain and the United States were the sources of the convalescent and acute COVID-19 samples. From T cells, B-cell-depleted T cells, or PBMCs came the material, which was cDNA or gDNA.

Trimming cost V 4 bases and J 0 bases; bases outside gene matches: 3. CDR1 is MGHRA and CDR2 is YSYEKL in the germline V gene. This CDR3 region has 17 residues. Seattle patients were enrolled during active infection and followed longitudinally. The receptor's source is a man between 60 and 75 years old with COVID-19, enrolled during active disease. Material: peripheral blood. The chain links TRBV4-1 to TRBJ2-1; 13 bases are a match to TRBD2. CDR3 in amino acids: CASSPTSGGSSYNEQFF. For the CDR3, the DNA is TGCGCCAGCAGCCCGACTAGCGGGGGGAGCTCCTACAATGAGCAGTTCTTC.